This T cell receptor beta chain is from a study of graft-versus-host responses after intestinal transplantation (dated by TCRdb to 2020 to 2022). With respect to the entire study: The transplants that recipients got were multivisceral, liver-intestinal, or isolated intestinal. Bulk TCR-beta CDR3 sequencing was used to track graft-versus-host and host-versus-graft alloreactive T cell clones in the graft, circulation and bone marrow after intestinal transplantation. Donor T cell macrochimerism was defined as a peak of at least 4% donor T cells among recipient peripheral blood mononuclear cells. Alloreactive clones were identified by sequencing pre-transplant mixed lymphocyte reaction products and comparing these products with unstimulated pre-transplant donor and recipient T cells. All recipients received anti-thymocyte globulin induction followed by maintenance tacrolimus and steroids for around 3 years. A cohort of approximately 24 intestinal transplant recipients, including one retransplant, was enrolled, and 3 patients lacking pretransplant specimens were excluded. Rather than going through the commercial service, samples from a few later patients were sequenced in-house on an Illumina MiSeq and processed with MiXCR. What the work shows at the level of the full study, not this receptor alone: Early after transplant, declines in HvG clones were associated with peak levels of circulating GvH clones. GvH clones turned up in recipient bone marrow, with some appearing earlier in ileal mucosa or blood, a pattern consistent with an intestinal mucosal origin. In patients with donor T cell macrochimerism, the allografts had high GvH to HvG T cell clonal ratios. The conclusions were limited by the relatively low number and heterogeneity of the intestinal transplant patients.

The CDR3, from cysteine to phenylalanine, totals 14 residues. Only the CDR3 portion is preserved as DNA: 42 bases, with reading frame beginning at the first base. In the germline V gene, CDR1 corresponds to SGHNT and CDR2 to YENEEA. Libraries were constructed by the immunoSEQ multiplex PCR assay. For most patients, genomic DNA was isolated with the Qiagen DNeasy Blood and Tissue Kit and sent frozen to Adaptive Biotechnologies for TCR sequencing. Adaptive Biotechnologies carried out high-throughput TCR-beta CDR3 sequencing of genomic DNA for most patients. The study's own analysis went as follows. Adaptive's ImmunoSEQ software supplied the TCR sequencing data for under 20 patients, while MiXCR and VDJtools were used to process a few other patients. CD4 versus CD8 sorting errors were corrected by removing sequences found in both subsets at a frequency ratio below 5:1. CDR3 nucleotide sequences shared by donor and recipient were removed because the origin of these sequences could not be assigned. To count as alloreactive, a clone needed at least 2-fold expansion over unstimulated cells and a minimum CFSE-low frequency of 0.002% (template counts) or 0.001% (read counts). Mappable clones were those detected in sequenced pre-transplant spleen, lymph node, or MLR CFSE-low populations of the donor or recipient. Cumulative frequency of alloreactive clones was calculated as a percentage of all sequences weighted by copy number. The table was pulled from immuneACCESS by TCRdb, which kept in-frame rearrangements only. Such tables lose some clones; where checked, under half of the loss comes from unresolved V genes, and the rest has no known cause. That table is the source of V, J and clone size, and D and trimming were worked out from the DNA. The sample includes some 80,000 clones, with more than 85% observed a single time. 6.5% to 8.5% of the sample belongs to the ten largest clones.

Taken with the paper, the label for time point translates to: cells obtained before transplantation from donor or recipient. CD3+CD4+ and CD3+CD8+ populations were FACS-sorted from unstimulated pre-transplant donor and recipient cells taken from spleen or lymph nodes. Details on this clone: Its antigen is not yet known. Base qualities are missing; no much larger clone stands one base away.

This specimen was unstimulated CD8+ T cells sorted from spleen or lymph node cells, taken before transplant. This clonotype was sampled from a human donor who was the organ donor for an intestinal transplant. Recombination joined TRBV11-3 with TRBJ2-5; the best D guess is TRBD2, with 5 bases matching. The end of the DNA fits TRBJ2-7 better, so the J call may be wrong. The CDR3 loop reads CASSLVGGDYEQYF. The DNA is TGTGCCAGCAGCTTAGTAGGAGGAGACTACGAGCAGTACTTC.